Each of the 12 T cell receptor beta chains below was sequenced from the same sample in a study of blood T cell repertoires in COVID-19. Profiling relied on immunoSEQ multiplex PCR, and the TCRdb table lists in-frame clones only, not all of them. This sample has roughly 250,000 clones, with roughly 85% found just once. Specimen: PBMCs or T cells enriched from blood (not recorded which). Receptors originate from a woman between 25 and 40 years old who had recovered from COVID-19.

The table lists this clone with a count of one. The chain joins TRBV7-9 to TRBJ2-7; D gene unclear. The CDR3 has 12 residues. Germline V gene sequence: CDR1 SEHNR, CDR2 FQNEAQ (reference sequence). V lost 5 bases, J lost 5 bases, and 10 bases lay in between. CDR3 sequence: CASSPDWHEQYF. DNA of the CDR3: TGTGCCAGCAGCCCCGATTGGCACGAGCAGTACTTC.

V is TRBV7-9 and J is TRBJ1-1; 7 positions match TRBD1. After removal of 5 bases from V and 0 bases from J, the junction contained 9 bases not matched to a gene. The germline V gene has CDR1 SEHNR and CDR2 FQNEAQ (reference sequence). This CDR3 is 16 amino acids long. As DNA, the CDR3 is TGTGCCAGCAGCCTAGGGTTCGGACAGGTGAACACTGAAGCTTTCTTT. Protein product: CASSLGFGQVNTEAFF. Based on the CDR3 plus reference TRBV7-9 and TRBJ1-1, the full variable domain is DTGVSQNPRHKITKRGQNVTFRCDPISEHNRLYWYRQTLGQGPEFLTYFQNEAQLEKSRLLSDRFSAERPKGSFSTLEIQRTEQGDSAMYLCASSLGFGQVNTEAFFGQGTRLTVV.

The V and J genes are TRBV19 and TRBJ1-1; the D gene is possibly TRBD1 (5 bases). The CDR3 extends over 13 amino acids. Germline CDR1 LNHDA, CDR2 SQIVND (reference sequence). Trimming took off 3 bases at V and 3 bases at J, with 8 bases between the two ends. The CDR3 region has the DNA TGTGCCAGTAGTATGAAGGGGCACACTGAAGCTTTCTTT. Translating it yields CASSMKGHTEAFF. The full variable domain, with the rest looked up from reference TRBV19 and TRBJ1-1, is DGGITQSPKYLFRKEGQNVTLSCEQNLNHDAMYWYRQDPGQGLRLIYYSQIVNDFQKGDIAEGYSVSREKKESFPLTVTSAQKNPTAFYLCASSMKGHTEAFFGQGTRLTVV.

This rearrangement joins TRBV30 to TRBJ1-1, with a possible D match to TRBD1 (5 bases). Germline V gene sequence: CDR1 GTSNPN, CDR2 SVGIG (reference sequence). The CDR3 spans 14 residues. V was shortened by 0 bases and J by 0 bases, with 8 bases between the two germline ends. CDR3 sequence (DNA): TGTGCCTGGAGTGTAGCAGGGATGAACACTGAAGCTTTCTTT. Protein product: CAWSVAGMNTEAFF.

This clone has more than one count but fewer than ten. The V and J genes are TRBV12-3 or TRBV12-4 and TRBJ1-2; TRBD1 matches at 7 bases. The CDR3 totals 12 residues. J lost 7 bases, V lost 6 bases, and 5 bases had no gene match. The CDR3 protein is CASSRQGAGYTF. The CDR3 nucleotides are TGTGCCAGCAGCCGACAGGGAGCTGGCTACACCTTC.

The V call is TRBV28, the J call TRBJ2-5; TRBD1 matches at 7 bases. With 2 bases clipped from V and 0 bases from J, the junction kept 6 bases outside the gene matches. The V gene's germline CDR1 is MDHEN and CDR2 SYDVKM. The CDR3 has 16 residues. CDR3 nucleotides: TGTGCCAGCAGTTTACCCAGACAGGGCTACCAAGAGACCCAGTACTTC. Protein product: CASSLPRQGYQETQYF.

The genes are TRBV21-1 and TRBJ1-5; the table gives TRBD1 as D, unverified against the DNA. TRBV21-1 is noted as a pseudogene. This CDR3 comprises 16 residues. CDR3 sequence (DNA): TGTGCCAGCAGCCCGCGGACAGGGGGGAAAAATCAGCCCCAGCATTTT. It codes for CASSPRTGGKNQPQHF.

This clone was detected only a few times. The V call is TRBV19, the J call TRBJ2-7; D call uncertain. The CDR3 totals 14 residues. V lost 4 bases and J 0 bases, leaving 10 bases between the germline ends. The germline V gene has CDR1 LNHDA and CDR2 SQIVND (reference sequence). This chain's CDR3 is CASSSSVSSYEQYF. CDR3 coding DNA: TGTGCCAGTAGTAGTTCGGTGAGCTCCTACGAGCAGTACTTC.

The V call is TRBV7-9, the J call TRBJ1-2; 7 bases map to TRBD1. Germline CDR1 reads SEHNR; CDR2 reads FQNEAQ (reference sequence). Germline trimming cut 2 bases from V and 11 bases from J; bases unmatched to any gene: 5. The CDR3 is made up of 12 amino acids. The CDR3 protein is CASSLFDRAYTF. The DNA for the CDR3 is TGTGCCAGCAGCTTATTTGACAGGGCGTACACCTTC.

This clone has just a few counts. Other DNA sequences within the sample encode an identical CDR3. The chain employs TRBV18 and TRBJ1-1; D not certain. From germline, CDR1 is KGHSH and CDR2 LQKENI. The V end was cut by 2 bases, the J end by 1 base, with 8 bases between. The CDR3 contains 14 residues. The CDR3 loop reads CASSPGAGNTEAFF. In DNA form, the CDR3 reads TGTGCCAGCTCACCAGGAGCGGGGAACACTGAAGCTTTCTTT.

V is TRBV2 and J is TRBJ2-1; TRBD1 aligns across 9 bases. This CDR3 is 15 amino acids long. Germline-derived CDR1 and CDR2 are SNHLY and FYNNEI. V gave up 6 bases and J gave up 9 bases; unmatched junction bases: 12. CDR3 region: CASRSRDRVTGEQFF. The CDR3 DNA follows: TGTGCCAGCAGATCCCGGGACAGGGTAACGGGTGAGCAGTTCTTC.

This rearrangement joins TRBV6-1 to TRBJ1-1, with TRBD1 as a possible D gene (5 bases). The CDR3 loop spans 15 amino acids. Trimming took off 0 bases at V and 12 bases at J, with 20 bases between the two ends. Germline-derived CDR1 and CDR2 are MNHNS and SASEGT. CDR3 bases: TGTGCCAGCAGTGAAGCTCGGGGGGTTTTGATAGTACCTTTCTTT. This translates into CASSEARGVLIVPFF.